This T cell receptor beta chain was sequenced in a study of beta chain features in type 1 diabetes. Overall study findings and caveats: A pattern of fewer insertions and more deletions at VDJ junctions was seen in type 1 diabetes patients. Across all four CD4+ subsets, people with type 1 diabetes showed modestly shorter TCRB CDR3s.

This clone showed up just a few times. What it recognizes is unknown. TCRB transcripts that were expressed got sequenced, as all of the isolated RNA had been reverse transcribed. Sequenced by immunoSEQ multiplex PCR; TCRdb stores in-frame clones only, minus some. The table shows 95,000 to 150,000 clones, with about 15% occurring only once. This CDR3 contains 13 residues. Trimming removed 5 bases at V and 4 bases at J, with 9 bases between. Germline V gives CDR1 SGHVS, CDR2 FQNEAQ. The sequenced sample consisted of central memory CD4+ T cells from blood. This rearrangement joins TRBV7-8 to TRBJ2-1, with D unresolved. The clonotype was recovered from a man in his thirties or forties with type 1 diabetes. The CDR3 is CASSPTPYNEQFF. The DNA of the CDR3 is TGTGCCAGCAGCCCTACTCCATACAATGAGCAGTTCTTC.